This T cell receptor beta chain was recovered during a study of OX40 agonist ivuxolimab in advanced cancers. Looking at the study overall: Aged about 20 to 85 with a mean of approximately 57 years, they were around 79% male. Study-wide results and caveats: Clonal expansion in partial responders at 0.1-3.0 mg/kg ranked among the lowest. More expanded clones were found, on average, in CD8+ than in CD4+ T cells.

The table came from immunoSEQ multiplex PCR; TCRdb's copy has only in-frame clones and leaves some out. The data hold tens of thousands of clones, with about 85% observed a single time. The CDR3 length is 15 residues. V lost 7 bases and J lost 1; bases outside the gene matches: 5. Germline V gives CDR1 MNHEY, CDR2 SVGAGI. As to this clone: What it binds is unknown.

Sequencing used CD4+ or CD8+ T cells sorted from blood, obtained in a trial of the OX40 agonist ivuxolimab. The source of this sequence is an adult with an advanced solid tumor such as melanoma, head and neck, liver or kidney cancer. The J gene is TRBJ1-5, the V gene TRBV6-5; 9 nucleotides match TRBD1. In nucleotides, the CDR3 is TGTGCCAGCAAGCCGGACAGGGGAAGCAATCAGCCCCAGCATTTT. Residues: CASKPDRGSNQPQHF.